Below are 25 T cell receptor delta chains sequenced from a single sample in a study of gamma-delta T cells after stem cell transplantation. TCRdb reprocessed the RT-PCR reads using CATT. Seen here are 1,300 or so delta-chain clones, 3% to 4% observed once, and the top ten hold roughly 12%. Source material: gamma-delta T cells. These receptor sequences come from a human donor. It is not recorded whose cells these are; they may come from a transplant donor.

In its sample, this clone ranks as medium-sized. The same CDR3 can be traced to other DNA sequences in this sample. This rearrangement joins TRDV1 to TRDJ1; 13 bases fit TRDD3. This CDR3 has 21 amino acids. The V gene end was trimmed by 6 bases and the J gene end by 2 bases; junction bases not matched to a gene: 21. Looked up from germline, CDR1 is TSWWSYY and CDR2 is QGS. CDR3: CALGRWGPPYWGIRGTDKLIF. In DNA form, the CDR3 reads TGTGCTCTTGGACGGTGGGGACCGCCTTACTGGGGGATACGCGGGACCGATAAACTCATCTTT.

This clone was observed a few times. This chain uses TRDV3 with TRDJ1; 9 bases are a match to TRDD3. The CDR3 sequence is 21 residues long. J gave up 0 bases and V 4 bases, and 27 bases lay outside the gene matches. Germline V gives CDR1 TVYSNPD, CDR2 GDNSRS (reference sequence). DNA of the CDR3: TGTGCCTATTTGGGCCCCTTGTCATACTGGGGGAGCCCGTCCTACACCGATAAACTCATCTTT. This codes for CAYLGPLSYWGSPSYTDKLIF.

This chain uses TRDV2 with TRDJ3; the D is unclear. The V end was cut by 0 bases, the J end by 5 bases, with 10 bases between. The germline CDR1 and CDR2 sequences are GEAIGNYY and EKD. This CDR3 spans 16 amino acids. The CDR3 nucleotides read TGTGCCTGTGACACCGTTACACTACGGGACACCCGACAGATGTTTTTC. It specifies CACDTVTLRDTRQMFF.

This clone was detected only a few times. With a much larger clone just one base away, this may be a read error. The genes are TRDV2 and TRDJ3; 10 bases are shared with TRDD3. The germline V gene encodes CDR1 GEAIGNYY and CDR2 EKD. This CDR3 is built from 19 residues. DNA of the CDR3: TGTGCCTGTGATCCTCTGGGGGATATACCCTCCTGGGACACCCGACAGGTGTTTTTC. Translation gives CACDPLGDIPSWDTRQVFF.

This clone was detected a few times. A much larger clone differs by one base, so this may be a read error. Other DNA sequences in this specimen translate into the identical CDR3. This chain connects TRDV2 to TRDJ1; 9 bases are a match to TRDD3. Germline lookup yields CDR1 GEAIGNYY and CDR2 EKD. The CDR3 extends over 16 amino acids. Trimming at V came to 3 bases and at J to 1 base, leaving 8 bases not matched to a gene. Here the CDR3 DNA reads TGTGCCTGTGACGTATTGGGGGATAGCGGCACCGATAAACTCATCTTT. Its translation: CACDVLGDSGTDKLIF.

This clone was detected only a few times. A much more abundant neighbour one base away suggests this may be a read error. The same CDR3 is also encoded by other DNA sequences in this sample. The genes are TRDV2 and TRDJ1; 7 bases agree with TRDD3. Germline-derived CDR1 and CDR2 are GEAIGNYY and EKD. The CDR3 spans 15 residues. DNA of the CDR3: TGTGCCTGTGACACCCTGGGGGTTAACACCGACAAACTCATCTTT. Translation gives CACDTLGVNTDKLIF.

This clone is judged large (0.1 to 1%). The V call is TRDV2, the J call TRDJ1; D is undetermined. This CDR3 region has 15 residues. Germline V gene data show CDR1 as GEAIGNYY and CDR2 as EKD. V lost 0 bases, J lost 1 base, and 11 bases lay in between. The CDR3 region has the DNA TGTGCCTGTGACACCTTGGGAACCCCCACCGATAAACTCATCTTT. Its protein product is CACDTLGTPTDKLIF.

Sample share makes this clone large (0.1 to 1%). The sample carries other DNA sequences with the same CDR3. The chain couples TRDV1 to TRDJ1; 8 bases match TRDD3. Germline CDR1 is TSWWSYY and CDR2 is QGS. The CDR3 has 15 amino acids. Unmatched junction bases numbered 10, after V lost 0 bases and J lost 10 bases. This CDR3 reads CALGELPLLGGRLIF. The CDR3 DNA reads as TGTGCTCTTGGGGAACTACCCCTACTGGGGGGTCGACTCATCTTT.

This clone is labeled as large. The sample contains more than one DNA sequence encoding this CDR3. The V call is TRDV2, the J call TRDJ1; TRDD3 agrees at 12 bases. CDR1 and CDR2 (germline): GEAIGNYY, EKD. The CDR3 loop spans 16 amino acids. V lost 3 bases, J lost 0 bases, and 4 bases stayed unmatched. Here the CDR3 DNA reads TGTGCCTGTGACCCACTGGGGGATACTTACACCGATAAACTCATCTTT. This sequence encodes CACDPLGDTYTDKLIF.

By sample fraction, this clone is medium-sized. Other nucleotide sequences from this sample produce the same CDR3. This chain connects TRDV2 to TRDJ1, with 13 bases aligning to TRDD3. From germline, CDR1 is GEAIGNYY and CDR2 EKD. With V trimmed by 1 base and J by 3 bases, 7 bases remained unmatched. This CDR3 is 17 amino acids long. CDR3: CACDTLTGGYAADKLIF. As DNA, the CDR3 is TGTGCCTGTGACACTTTGACTGGGGGATACGCGGCCGATAAACTCATCTTT.

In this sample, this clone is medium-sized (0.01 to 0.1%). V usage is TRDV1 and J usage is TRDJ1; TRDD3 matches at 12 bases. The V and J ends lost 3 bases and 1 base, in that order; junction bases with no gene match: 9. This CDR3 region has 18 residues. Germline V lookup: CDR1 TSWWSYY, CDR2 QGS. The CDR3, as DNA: TGTGCTCTTGGGGAGCAGGCACTGGGGGATACTACCACCGATAAACTCATCTTT. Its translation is CALGEQALGDTTTDKLIF.

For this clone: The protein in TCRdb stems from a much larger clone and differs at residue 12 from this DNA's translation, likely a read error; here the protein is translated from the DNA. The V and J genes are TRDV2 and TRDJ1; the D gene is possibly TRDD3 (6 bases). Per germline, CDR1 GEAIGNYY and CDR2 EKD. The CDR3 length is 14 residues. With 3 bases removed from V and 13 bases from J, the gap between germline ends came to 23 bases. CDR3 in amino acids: CACDPTGPPSEPIF. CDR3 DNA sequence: TGTGCCTGTGACCCTACTGGGCCTCCCTCGGAACCCATCTTT.

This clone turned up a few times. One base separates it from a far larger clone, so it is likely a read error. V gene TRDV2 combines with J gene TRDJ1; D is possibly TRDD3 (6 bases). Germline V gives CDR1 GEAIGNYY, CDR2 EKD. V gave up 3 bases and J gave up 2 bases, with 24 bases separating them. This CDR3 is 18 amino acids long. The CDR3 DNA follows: TGTGCCTGTGACTCCGTACTGGGACGCCTCCGTAAGACCGATAAACTCATCTTT. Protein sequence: CACDSVLGRLRKTDKLIF.

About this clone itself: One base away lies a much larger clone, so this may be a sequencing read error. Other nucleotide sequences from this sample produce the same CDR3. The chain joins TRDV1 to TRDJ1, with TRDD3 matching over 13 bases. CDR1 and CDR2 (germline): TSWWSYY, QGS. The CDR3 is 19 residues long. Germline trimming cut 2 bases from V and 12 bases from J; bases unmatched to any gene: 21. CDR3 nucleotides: TGTGCTCTTGGGGAAACAATCCCCAAGGGTTTACTGGGGGATACGCGGATCATCTTT. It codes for CALGETIPKGLLGDTRIIF.

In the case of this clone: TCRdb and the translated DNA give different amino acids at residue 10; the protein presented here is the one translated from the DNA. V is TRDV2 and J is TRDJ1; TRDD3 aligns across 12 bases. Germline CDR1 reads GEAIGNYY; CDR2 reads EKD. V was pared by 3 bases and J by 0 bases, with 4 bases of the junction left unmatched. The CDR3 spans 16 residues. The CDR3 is CACDRLGDTHTDKLIF. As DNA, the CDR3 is TGTGCCTGTGACCGACTGGGGGATACCCACACCGATAAACTCATCTTT.

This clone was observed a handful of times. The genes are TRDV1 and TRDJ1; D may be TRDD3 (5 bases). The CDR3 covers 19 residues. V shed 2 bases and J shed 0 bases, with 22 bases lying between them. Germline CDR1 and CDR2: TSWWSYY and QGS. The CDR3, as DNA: TGTGCTCTTGGGGAATTTGGGGTTTCAGAACGGGGGGACACCGATAAACTCATCTTT. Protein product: CALGEFGVSERGDTDKLIF.

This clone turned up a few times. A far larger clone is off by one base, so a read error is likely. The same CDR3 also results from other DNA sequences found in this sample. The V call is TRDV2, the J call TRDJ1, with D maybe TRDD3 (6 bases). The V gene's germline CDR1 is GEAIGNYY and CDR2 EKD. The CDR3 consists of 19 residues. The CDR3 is CACDQLHDTFFKYTDKLIF. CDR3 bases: TGTGCCTGTGACCAGTTACACGATACGTTCTTTAAGTACACCGACAAACTCATCTTT.

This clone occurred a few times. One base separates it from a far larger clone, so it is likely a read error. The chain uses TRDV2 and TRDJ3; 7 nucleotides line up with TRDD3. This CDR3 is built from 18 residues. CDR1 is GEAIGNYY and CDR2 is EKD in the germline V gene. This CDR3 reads CACDTAGYAEWGTRQMFF. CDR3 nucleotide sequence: TGTGCCTGTGACACCGCTGGATACGCGGAGTGGGGCACCCGACAGATGTTTTTC.

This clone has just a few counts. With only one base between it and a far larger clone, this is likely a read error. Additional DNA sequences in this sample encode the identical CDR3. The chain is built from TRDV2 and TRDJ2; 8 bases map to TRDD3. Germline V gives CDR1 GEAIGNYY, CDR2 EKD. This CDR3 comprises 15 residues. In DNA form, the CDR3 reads TGTGCCTGTGTGAAAGGGATACGCTTGACGGCACAACTCTTCTTT. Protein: CACVKGIRLTAQLFF.

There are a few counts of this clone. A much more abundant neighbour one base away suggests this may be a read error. The CDR3 protein is CACEGLGSGGYEDYKLIF. The CDR3 coding sequence is TGTGCCTGTGAGGGACTAGGTTCTGGGGGATACGAGGACTATAAACTCATCTTT. The chain has TRDV2 and TRDJ1; 12 bases are shared with TRDD3. From germline, CDR1 is GEAIGNYY and CDR2 EKD. J was trimmed by 6 bases and V by 4 bases; bases with no gene match: 17. The CDR3 is 18 amino acids.

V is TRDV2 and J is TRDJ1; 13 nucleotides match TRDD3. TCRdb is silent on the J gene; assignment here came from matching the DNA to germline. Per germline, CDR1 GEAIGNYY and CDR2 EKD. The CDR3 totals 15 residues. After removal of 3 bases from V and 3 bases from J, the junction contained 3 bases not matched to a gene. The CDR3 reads CACDPLGDTADKLIF. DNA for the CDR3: TGTGCCTGTGACCCACTGGGGGATACGGCCGATAAACTCATCTTT.

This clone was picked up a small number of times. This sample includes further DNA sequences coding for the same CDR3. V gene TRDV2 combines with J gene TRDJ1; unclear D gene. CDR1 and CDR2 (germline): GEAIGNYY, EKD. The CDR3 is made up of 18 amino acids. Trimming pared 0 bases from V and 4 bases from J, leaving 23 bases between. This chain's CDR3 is CACDTVSRPGNNHDKLIF. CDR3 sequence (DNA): TGTGCCTGTGACACCGTCTCCAGGCCCGGGAATAATCACGATAAACTCATCTTT.

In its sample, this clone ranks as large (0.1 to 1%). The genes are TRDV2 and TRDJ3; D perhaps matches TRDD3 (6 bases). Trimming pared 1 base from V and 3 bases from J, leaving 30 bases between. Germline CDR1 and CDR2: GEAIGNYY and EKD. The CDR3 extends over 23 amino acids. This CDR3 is CACDTRVLGQYPLLFWDTRQMFF. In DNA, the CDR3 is TGTGCCTGTGACACTAGAGTACTGGGCCAATACCCTTTGCTGTTCTGGGACACCCGACAGATGTTTTTC.

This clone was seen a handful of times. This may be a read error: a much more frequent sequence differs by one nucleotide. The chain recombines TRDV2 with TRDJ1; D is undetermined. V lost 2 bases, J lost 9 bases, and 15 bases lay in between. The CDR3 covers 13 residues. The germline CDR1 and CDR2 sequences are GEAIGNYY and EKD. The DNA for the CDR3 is TGTGCCTGTGACAGATCTCCCCGGGGCCAACTCATCTTT. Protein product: CACDRSPRGQLIF.

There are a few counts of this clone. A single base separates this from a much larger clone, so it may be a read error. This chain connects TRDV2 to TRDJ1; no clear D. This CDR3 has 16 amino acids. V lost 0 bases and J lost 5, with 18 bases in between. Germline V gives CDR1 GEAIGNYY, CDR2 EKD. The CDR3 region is CACDTAMDKTSDKLIF. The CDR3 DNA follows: TGTGCCTGTGACACCGCGATGGACAAGACATCTGATAAACTCATCTTT.